This entry lists 14 T cell receptor beta chains sequenced from one sample in a study of patients and donors after allogeneic stem cell transplantation. TCRdb re-called the RT-PCR reads through MiXCR, storing one row per CDR3 protein. The data contain about a million distinct CDR3 sequences, 18% of them singletons. What was sequenced was blood, either unsorted or a sorted T cell fraction (not recorded which). The receptor source for this set is a human donor who was either an allogeneic HSCT recipient or a stem cell or donor lymphocyte infusion donor (not recorded which). It is not recorded whose cells these are; they may come from a transplant donor.

This clonotype was counted ten times or more. A junction boundary mismatches the germline segment, possibly from a read error. As DNA, the CDR3 is TGTGCCAGCAGATCTAGTGAGGGGGGGGTCTTC. This sequence encodes CASRSSEGGVF. The chain recombines TRBV12-3 or TRBV12-4 with TRBJ2-1; D is perhaps TRBD2 (7 bases). The length of the CDR3 is 11 residues.

The chain carries TRBV10-3 and TRBJ2-7; D ambiguous. The germline V gene has CDR1 ENHRY and CDR2 SYGVKD. The CDR3 loop spans 15 amino acids. V was clipped by 8 bases and J by 4 bases, with 21 bases between them. The CDR3 bases are TGTGCCATCGACATAGCCCAACGATGGCTTTACGAGCAGTACTTC. Protein: CAIDIAQRWLYEQYF.

The genes are TRBV5-5 and TRBJ2-6; D call uncertain. This CDR3 region has 18 residues. The V end lost 3 bases, the J end lost 1 base, and 17 bases lay between the germline ends. CDR1 and CDR2 from the germline V gene are SGHKS and YYEKEE (reference sequence). The CDR3 DNA follows: TGTGCCAGCAGCTGCCCTAGGGCCGCCGTTTCTGGGGCCAACGTCCTGACTTTC. Protein sequence: CASSCPRAAVSGANVLTF.

This clonotype was observed a few times. The chain combines TRBV7-2 with TRBJ1-5; no clear D. The CDR3 covers 13 residues. The V gene lost 5 bases and the J gene lost 6 bases, with 11 bases spanning the gap. Germline CDR1 is SGHTA and CDR2 is FQGNSA. The CDR3 nucleotides read TGTGCCAGCAGCGCCTACAGCCGTCAGCCCCAGCATTTT. It is translated as CASSAYSRQPQHF.

V gene TRBV5-1 combines with J gene TRBJ2-7; D gene unclear. The V and J ends lost 1 base and 3 bases respectively, with 14 bases between them. Germline assignment: CDR1 SGHRS and CDR2 YFSETQ. The CDR3 totals 15 residues. CDR3 protein: CASSLTPSYLYEQYF. The CDR3 coding sequence is TGCGCCAGCAGCTTGACACCCTCTTACCTCTACGAGCAGTACTTC.

This clonotype has a handful of counts. This rearrangement joins TRBV30 to TRBJ1-3; no reliable D call. The V end lost 3 bases, the J end lost 2 bases, and 8 bases lay between the germline ends. The CDR3 is 13 amino acids. The V gene's germline CDR1 is GTSNPN and CDR2 SVGIG (reference sequence). The CDR3 DNA reads TGTGCCTGGAGACAAGAAGCTGGAAACACCATATATTTT. Amino acids: CAWRQEAGNTIYF.

The chain carries TRBV10-3 and TRBJ2-1; no clear D. Germline-derived CDR1 and CDR2 are ENHRY and SYGVKD. Trimming pared 4 bases from V and 0 bases from J, leaving 13 bases between. This CDR3 has 16 amino acids. The CDR3 DNA reads as TGTGCCATCAGTGTTTTTCTGACCTCCTCCTACAATGAGCAGTTCTTC. Residues: CAISVFLTSSYNEQFF.

This clonotype was seen more than once but under ten times. The rearrangement joins TRBV13 to TRBJ2-2; the D gene is possibly TRBD1 (6 bases). Looked up from germline, CDR1 is PRHDT and CDR2 is FYEKMQ (reference sequence). Between the trimmed V and J ends, which lost 3 bases and 7 bases, there was a span of 12 bases. This CDR3 has 14 amino acids. The CDR3 loop is CASSFGQGHGELFF. CDR3 DNA sequence: TGTGCCAGCAGCTTCGGGCAGGGACACGGGGAGCTGTTTTTT.

This clonotype was picked up a small number of times. V gene TRBV7-4 combines with J gene TRBJ2-2; D assignment may be TRBD1 or TRBD2 (5 bases each). V lost 5 bases, J lost 9 bases, and 16 bases lay in between. Germline CDR1 SGHVT, CDR2 SQSDAQ. This CDR3 is built from 14 residues. This chain's CDR3 is CASSRRSGTRELFF. The CDR3, as DNA: TGTGCCAGCAGCCGAAGATCCGGGACCCGGGAGCTGTTTTTT. Variable domain in full (rest from reference TRBV7-4 and TRBJ2-2): GAGVSQSPRYKVAKRGRDVALRCDSISGHVTLYWYRQTLGQGSEVLTYSQSDAQRDKSGRPSGRFSAERPERSVSTLKIQRTEQGDSAVYLCASSRRSGTRELFFGEGSRLTVL.

This clonotype was picked up a small number of times. The rearrangement links TRBV7-2 to TRBJ2-7; tentatively, D is TRBD1 (5 bases). Germline values: CDR1 SGHTA, CDR2 FQGNSA. The CDR3 spans 13 residues. Trimming removed 2 bases at V and 6 bases at J, with 11 bases between. CDR3 nucleotides: TGTGCCAGCAGCTTACTCTTTCAGGGCGAGCAGTACTTC. Its translation is CASSLLFQGEQYF.

The chain combines TRBV12-3 or TRBV12-4 with TRBJ2-1; D is possibly TRBD2 (6 bases). The V end lost 10 bases, the J end lost 1 base, and 11 bases lay between the germline ends. The CDR3 runs to 13 residues. CDR3 nucleotides: TGTGCCACACTCCGGGGGTCCTACAATGAGCAGTTCTTC. It codes for CATLRGSYNEQFF.

This clonotype was seen more than once but under ten times. This rearrangement joins TRBV5-1 to TRBJ2-1; a possible D gene is TRBD2 (6 bases). CDR3 length equals 19 residues. Per the germline V gene, CDR1 is SGHRS and CDR2 is YFSETQ. V was clipped by 1 base and J by 5 bases, with 25 bases between them. CDR3 sequence: CASSLLRGGGQGMNNEQFF. CDR3 bases: TGCGCCAGCAGCTTGTTACGGGGAGGAGGGCAGGGAATGAACAATGAGCAGTTCTTC.

This rearrangement joins TRBV29-1 to TRBJ1-1, with TRBD1 matching 7 bases. The J segment lost 4 bases and the V segment lost 0 bases, leaving 11 bases of the junction unmatched. The germline V gene encodes CDR1 SQVTM and CDR2 ANQGSEA. CDR3 length: 16 amino acids. CDR3 loop: CSVEDRGTEGITEAFF. CDR3 in DNA: TGCAGCGTTGAAGATCGGGGGACAGAAGGTATCACTGAAGCTTTCTTT.

This clonotype has just a few counts. V and J are TRBV6-2 or TRBV6-3 and TRBJ2-1; 8 nucleotides match TRBD2. V dropped 0 bases and J dropped 9; count of bases not matched to a gene: 7. This CDR3 has 15 residues. Germline V gene data show CDR1 as MNHEY and CDR2 as SVGEGT. In nucleotides, the CDR3 is TGTGCCAGCAGTTACTCCGTCGGGGGGGGGTTTGAGCAGTTCTTC. This encodes CASSYSVGGGFEQFF.